The 21 T cell receptor beta chains below come from one sample, sequenced in a study of blood T cell repertoires in COVID-19. Clones were sequenced by immunoSEQ multiplex PCR, and TCRdb holds only the in-frame ones, with some missing. The sample contains about 150,000 clones, roughly 91% of which appear only once. Sequences were obtained from peripheral blood. These receptors were collected from a man in his 60s with active or convalescent COVID-19.

The chain joins TRBV18 to TRBJ1-1; no reliable D call. V gave up 3 bases and J gave up 1 base, with 6 bases separating them. This CDR3 comprises 13 residues. The germline V gene encodes CDR1 KGHSH and CDR2 LQKENI. CDR3 region: CASSPEPNTEAFF. The CDR3 nucleotides read TGTGCCAGCTCACCGGAGCCGAACACTGAAGCTTTCTTT.

The rearrangement joins TRBV28 to TRBJ2-1, with 11 bases lining up with TRBD2. Germline CDR1 is MDHEN and CDR2 is SYDVKM. Trimming cost V 3 bases and J 5 bases; bases outside gene matches: 3. This CDR3 has 15 residues. CDR3 sequence (DNA): TGTGCCAGCAGTTTGGGGACTAGCGGAGACAATGAGCAGTTCTTC. Its translation is CASSLGTSGDNEQFF.

The chain employs TRBV6-2 or TRBV6-3 and TRBJ1-5, with D possibly being TRBD1 (6 bases). V was shortened by 6 bases and J by 0 bases, with 12 bases between the two germline ends. In germline, CDR1 is MNHEY, CDR2 SVGEGT. This CDR3 is built from 15 residues. The CDR3 coding sequence is TGTGCCAGCAGCCGAGGGACATATAGCAATCAGCCCCAGCATTTT. This encodes CASSRGTYSNQPQHF.

The chain couples TRBV2 to TRBJ2-5; D perhaps matches TRBD1 (5 bases). The length of the CDR3 is 13 residues. Germline values: CDR1 SNHLY, CDR2 FYNNEI. The ends were cut back, 8 bases at V and 4 bases at J, with 14 bases in the middle. As DNA, the CDR3 is TGTGCCAGCTGGGGCCCCGACAGAGAGACCCAGTACTTC. It specifies CASWGPDRETQYF.

The chain employs TRBV7-9 and TRBJ1-6; D is unresolved. In germline, CDR1 is SEHNR, CDR2 FQNEAQ (reference sequence). With 10 bases removed from V and 3 bases from J, the gap between germline ends came to 19 bases. The CDR3 length is 16 residues. The CDR3 bases are TGTGCCACTTCAACGCCTGGGAGCAGCTATAATTCACCCCTCCACTTT. Amino acids: CATSTPGSSYNSPLHF.

The CDR3: CASSLRDRGFYGYTF. The CDR3 DNA follows: TGTGCCAGCAGTCTTAGGGACAGGGGATTCTATGGCTACACCTTC. This chain links TRBV28 with TRBJ1-2, with 10 bases aligning to TRBD1. CDR3 size: 15 residues. Germline V gene lookup returns CDR1 MDHEN and CDR2 SYDVKM. V trimming: 5 bases; J trimming: 4 bases; junction bases outside the gene matches: 7.

Only one count was recorded for this clone. The J gene is TRBJ1-6, the V gene TRBV9; D uncertain. The CDR3 is 16 residues long. Germline assignment: CDR1 SGDLS and CDR2 YYNGEE. V lost 3 bases and J 4 bases, leaving 14 bases between the germline ends. CDR3 DNA sequence: TGTGCCAGCAGCGCCACTGCAAACCCTTATAATTCACCCCTCCACTTT. This sequence encodes CASSATANPYNSPLHF. The whole variable domain, filled in from reference TRBV9 and TRBJ1-6, reads DSGVTQTPKHLITATGQRVTLRCSPRSGDLSVYWYQQSLDQGLQFLIQYYNGEERAKGNILERFSAQQFPDLHSELNLSSLELGDSALYFCASSATANPYNSPLHFGNGTRLTVT.

This chain connects TRBV6-5 to TRBJ1-2, with TRBD1 matching over 9 bases. The length of the CDR3 is 15 residues. The V and J ends lost 4 bases and 4 bases, in that order; junction bases with no gene match: 7. CDR1 and CDR2 (germline): MNHEY, SVGAGI. The CDR3 here is CASSSGQGFLYGYTF. In DNA form, the CDR3 reads TGTGCCAGCAGTTCAGGACAGGGGTTCCTCTATGGCTACACCTTC.

This sequence joins TRBV30 and TRBJ2-3, with TRBD1 matching over 9 bases. In germline, CDR1 is GTSNPN, CDR2 SVGIG (reference sequence). The CDR3 totals 16 residues. J was trimmed by 3 bases and V by 4 bases; bases with no gene match: 11. The CDR3 loop is CAWTLRSGQGTDTQYF. CDR3 nucleotides: TGTGCCTGGACTCTAAGAAGCGGACAGGGGACAGATACGCAGTATTTT.

V gene TRBV7-9 combines with J gene TRBJ1-2, with a weak D call TRBD1 (6 bases). The CDR3 contains 13 residues. Germline V gene sequence: CDR1 SEHNR, CDR2 FQNEAQ (reference sequence). Trimming removed 5 bases at V and 4 bases at J, with 11 bases between. The CDR3 DNA reads as TGTGCCAGCAGCGAAATAGGGGGCTATGGCTACACCTTC. This translates into CASSEIGGYGYTF.

The chain joins TRBV3-1 (or the pseudogene TRBV3-2) to TRBJ2-2; D gene uncertain. Per the germline V gene, CDR1 is LGHDT and CDR2 is YNNKEL (reference sequence). Trimming stripped 0 bases from V and 2 bases from J, with 13 bases between. The CDR3 has 17 residues. The chain's CDR3 is CASSQELSRPNTGELFF. The CDR3 nucleotides read TGTGCCAGCAGCCAAGAACTATCTAGGCCTAACACCGGGGAGCTGTTTTTT.

The chain couples TRBV5-6 to TRBJ1-2; 9 nucleotides line up with TRBD1. The CDR3 runs 15 residues. The junction had 9 bases not matched to a gene; V was cut back by 6 bases and J by 3 bases. Germline V gene sequence: CDR1 SGHDT, CDR2 YYEEEE. The CDR3 spells CASTATGGAYYGYTF. The CDR3 DNA reads as TGTGCCAGCACCGCAACAGGGGGCGCGTACTATGGCTACACCTTC.

This sequence joins TRBV9 and TRBJ2-7; the D gene is possibly TRBD1 (6 bases). The V gene lost 4 bases and the J gene lost 7 bases, with 12 bases spanning the gap. Germline CDR1 SGDLS, CDR2 YYNGEE. There are 12 residues in the CDR3. The CDR3 reads CASSMTGLEQYF. As DNA, the CDR3 is TGTGCCAGCAGCATGACAGGTCTGGAGCAGTACTTC.

This chain uses TRBV2 with TRBJ2-1; 10 bases align to TRBD2. The trim removed 5 bases at V and 4 bases at J, leaving 5 bases unmatched. Germline CDR1 SNHLY, CDR2 FYNNEI. This CDR3 comprises 15 residues. The CDR3 here is CASSSTSGKYNEQFF. CDR3 nucleotides: TGTGCCAGCAGTTCTACTAGCGGGAAGTACAATGAGCAGTTCTTC. The variable domain in full, completed from reference TRBV2 and TRBJ2-1, reads EPEVTQTPSHQVTQMGQEVILRCVPISNHLYFYWYRQILGQKVEFLVSFYNNEISEKSEIFDDQFSVERPDGSNFTLKIRSTKLEDSAMYFCASSSTSGKYNEQFFGPGTRLTVL.

V usage is TRBV19 and J usage is TRBJ1-4, with a weak D call TRBD1 (5 bases). From germline, CDR1 is LNHDA and CDR2 SQIVND (reference sequence). The CDR3 extends over 15 amino acids. V lost 4 bases to trimming and J lost 0 bases, with 9 bases between them. In DNA, the CDR3 is TGTGCCAGTAGTACTACAGGTTCAACTAATGAAAAACTGTTTTTT. This codes for CASSTTGSTNEKLFF.

The rearrangement links TRBV28 to TRBJ1-2; TRBD1 aligns across 9 bases. Germline CDR1 and CDR2: MDHEN and SYDVKM. This CDR3 contains 14 residues. With 6 bases clipped from V and 6 bases from J, the junction kept 8 bases outside the gene matches. CDR3 in DNA: TGTGCCAGCAGCCCTCGAACAGGGGGCGATGGCTACACCTTC. It specifies CASSPRTGGDGYTF.

V usage is TRBV6-2 or TRBV6-3 and J usage is TRBJ2-3, with 14 bases that match TRBD2. This CDR3 has 18 residues. The germline V gene encodes CDR1 MNHEY and CDR2 SVGEGT. V lost 1 base, J lost 7 bases, and 10 bases stayed unmatched. CDR3 amino acids: CASSYFLRTSGRLNTQYF. In nucleotides, the CDR3 is TGTGCCAGCAGTTACTTCCTGCGGACTAGCGGGAGGTTAAATACGCAGTATTTT.

This clone was seen once. The CDR3 loop reads CASSPTGFNQPQHF. Here the CDR3 DNA reads TGTGCCAGCAGCCCTACAGGGTTTAATCAGCCCCAGCATTTT. The chain recombines TRBV11-2 with TRBJ1-5; possible D gene TRBD1, 6 bases. The CDR3 is 14 residues long. Trimming took 5 bases from V and 4 from J, leaving 12 bases between them. Germline V gene lookup returns CDR1 SGHAT and CDR2 FQNNGV.

The CDR3 protein is CASSPRQGSTEAFF. CDR3 in DNA: TGTGCCAGCAGCCCCCGACAGGGATCCACTGAAGCTTTCTTT. The gene calls are TRBV9 and TRBJ1-1, with 7 bases matching TRBD1. The CDR3 sequence is 14 residues long. After removal of 4 bases from V and 4 bases from J, the junction contained 7 bases not matched to a gene. Germline lookup yields CDR1 SGDLS and CDR2 YYNGEE.

This clone was observed many times. The chain joins TRBV30 to TRBJ1-2; perhaps TRBD1 as D (6 bases). V was trimmed by 2 bases and J by 6 bases, leaving 10 bases between them. Germline-derived CDR1 and CDR2 are GTSNPN and SVGIG (reference sequence). CDR3 length equals 12 residues. As DNA, the CDR3 is TGTGCCTGGAGTCAGGGGAATCATGGCTACACCTTC. Residues: CAWSQGNHGYTF.

The chain has TRBV5-6 and TRBJ1-1; D gene ambiguous. CDR3 length: 14 residues. The V and J ends lost 0 bases and 0 bases respectively, with 6 bases between them. The V gene's germline CDR1 is SGHDT and CDR2 YYEEEE. The CDR3 nucleotides read TGTGCCAGCAGCTTGGACACCATGAACACTGAAGCTTTCTTT. This gives the protein CASSLDTMNTEAFF.